A selection of T cell receptor beta chains follows, all from one sample in a study of radiotherapy plus CTLA-4 blockade in lung cancer. TCRdb's copy holds only in-frame clones and misses some; the assay was immunoSEQ multiplex PCR. Of around 40,000 clones in the sample, about 77% were seen once. The sample here was peripheral blood, taken from a patient treated with radiotherapy plus ipilimumab. Receptors were obtained from a human donor with non-small cell lung cancer who had stable disease on radiotherapy plus ipilimumab. Both conserved end residues are part of each CDR3. D genes are given only for firm matches. Not all rows give a size; the values are once, few, many and, for expanded clones, a class.

V	J	length	D	size	CDR3	DNA
TRBV7-3	TRBJ2-1	15	TRBD1	-	CASSAYGTGCNEQFF	TGTGCCAGCAGCGCGTACGGGACAGGGTGCAATGAGCAGTTCTTC
TRBV6-6	TRBJ2-7	13	-	-	CASTLRPEVEQYF	TGTGCCAGCACCCTACGACCCGAGGTCGAGCAGTACTTC
TRBV5-1	TRBJ2-2	13	-	-	CASSPDWTGELFF	TGCGCCAGCAGCCCGGACTGGACCGGGGAGCTGTTTTTT
TRBV10-2	TRBJ1-6	13	-	-	CASSDSYNSPLHF	TGCGCCAGCAGTGACAGCTATAATTCACCCCTCCACTTT
TRBV2	TRBJ1-2	14	TRBD1	-	CASRPPGQGGGYTF	TGTGCCAGCAGACCCCCGGGACAGGGGGGCGGCTACACCTTC
TRBV9	TRBJ2-5	16	TRBD2	-	CASSPRLAAGVETQYF	TGTGCCAGCAGCCCAAGACTAGCGGCAGGGGTAGAGACCCAGTACTTC
TRBV6-5	TRBJ1-2	15	-	-	CASSYSGSGAYGYTF	TGTGCCAGCAGTTACTCTGGCAGCGGGGCCTATGGCTACACCTTC
TRBV2	TRBJ2-1	16	TRBD1	-	CASSRQGTQSYNEQFF	TGTGCCAGCAGCCGACAGGGGACTCAATCGTACAATGAGCAGTTCTTC
TRBV30	TRBJ1-6	14	-	few	CAWSVRGGDSPLHF	TGTGCCTGGAGTGTACGGGGGGGGGATTCACCCCTCCACTTT
TRBV2	TRBJ2-1	15	TRBD2	-	CASTMTSREDSEQFF	TGTGCCAGCACCATGACTAGCCGGGAGGATAGTGAGCAGTTCTTC
TRBV7-9	TRBJ2-7	13	-	-	CASSLGQFAEQYF	TGTGCCAGCAGCTTGGGGCAGTTCGCCGAGCAGTACTTC
TRBV2	TRBJ1-5	14	-	-	CASKGVASNQPQHF	TGTGCCAGCAAAGGGGTGGCTAGCAATCAGCCCCAGCATTTT
TRBV7-2	TRBJ2-5	14	TRBD1	once	CASSSTGGRETQYF	TGTGCCAGCAGCTCGACAGGGGGCAGGGAGACCCAGTACTTC
TRBV5-1	TRBJ1-5	15	TRBD1	-	CASSPGDRANQPQHF	TGCGCCAGCAGTCCCGGGGACAGGGCCAATCAGCCCCAGCATTTT
TRBV5-1	TRBJ2-5	15	-	few	CASRGNTVGRETQYF	TGCGCCAGCAGGGGGAATACAGTGGGGAGAGAGACCCAGTACTTC
TRBV7-8	TRBJ1-2	14	-	many	CASSLGTSDYGYTF	TGTGCCAGCAGCCTTGGGACATCCGACTATGGCTACACCTTC
TRBV5-1	TRBJ2-1	15	TRBD1	-	CASSLDRGRGNEQFF	TGCGCCAGCAGCCTTGACAGGGGGCGAGGAAATGAGCAGTTCTTC
TRBV7-2	TRBJ2-5	15	TRBD2	-	CASNIIAGGEETQYF	TGTGCCAGCAACATTATAGCGGGGGGGGAAGAGACCCAGTACTTC
TRBV5-1	TRBJ2-5	14	TRBD1	-	CASSQTGGYETQYF	TGCGCCAGCAGTCAGACAGGGGGCTACGAGACCCAGTACTTC
TRBV10-3	TRBJ1-2	14	TRBD1	-	CAISEIRGQDGYTF	TGTGCCATCAGTGAGATTCGGGGACAGGATGGCTACACCTTC
TRBV11-3	TRBJ1-4	13	-	-	CASSLALQEKLFF	TGTGCCAGCAGCTTGGCTCTCCAAGAAAAACTGTTTTTT
TRBV7-3	TRBJ1-2	12	-	once	CASSSNREGYTF	TGTGCCAGCAGCTCAAACAGGGAGGGCTACACCTTC
TRBV4-3	TRBJ1-4	16	TRBD1	-	CASSQATGAPNEKLFF	TGCGCCAGCAGCCAAGCCACAGGGGCACCTAATGAAAAACTGTTTTTT
TRBV2	TRBJ2-5	15	-	-	CASSPLSRGGETQYF	TGTGCTAGCAGCCCCTTGTCCCGGGGAGGAGAGACCCAGTACTTC
TRBV5-1	TRBJ1-1	15	TRBD1	-	CASSQTGTGGTEAFF	TGCGCCAGCAGCCAAACCGGGACAGGGGGCACTGAAGCTTTCTTT
TRBV11-2	TRBJ2-1	18	-	-	CASSFRLLAGHQGNEQFF	TGTGCCAGCAGCTTCCGGCTCCTCGCAGGGCACCAAGGCAATGAGCAGTTCTTC
TRBV14	TRBJ1-1	13	-	medium-sized	CASSRLEAREAFF	TGTGCCAGCAGCCGGTTGGAGGCTCGCGAAGCTTTCTTT
TRBV7-9	TRBJ2-1	15	TRBD2	-	CASSRGLAGYNEQFF	TGTGCCAGCAGTCGGGGACTAGCGGGCTACAATGAGCAGTTCTTC
TRBV20-1	TRBJ2-1	11	-	-	CSARSGFEQFF	TGCAGTGCTCGATCAGGGTTTGAGCAGTTCTTC
TRBV19	TRBJ2-2	12	-	-	CASRVLTGELFF	TGTGCCAGTAGGGTACTCACCGGGGAGCTGTTTTTT
TRBV29-1	TRBJ2-7	13	TRBD1	-	CSAGDRGAYEQYF	TGCAGCGCCGGGGACAGGGGGGCTTACGAGCAGTACTTC
TRBV2	TRBJ1-2	14	-	once	CASSEAEGLYGYTF	TGTGCCAGCAGTGAAGCGGAGGGTCTCTATGGCTACACCTTC
TRBV7-9	TRBJ1-1	14	TRBD1	-	CASSLEGGNTEAFF	TGTGCCAGCAGCCTCGAAGGGGGCAACACTGAAGCTTTCTTT
TRBV10-1	TRBJ2-2	16	-	-	CASHPGHPGGTGELFF	TGCGCCAGCCATCCGGGACACCCTGGGGGCACCGGGGAGCTGTTTTTT
TRBV5-5	TRBJ2-7	14	-	once	CASSLVYGSYEQYF	TGTGCCAGCAGCCTCGTCTATGGTTCTTACGAGCAGTACTTC
TRBV28	TRBJ2-2	15	TRBD1	-	CASNLGTANTGELFF	TGTGCCAGCAATCTCGGGACAGCTAACACCGGGGAGCTGTTTTTT
TRBV10-3	TRBJ2-1	18	-	few	CAISAQGKSRGSYNEQFF	TGTGCCATCAGTGCCCAGGGGAAAAGTAGGGGCAGCTACAATGAGCAGTTCTTC
TRBV29-1	TRBJ1-3	14	TRBD1	few	CSAVRGTGGNTIYF	TGCAGCGCTGTACGGGGGACAGGGGGGAACACCATATATTTT
TRBV9	TRBJ2-1	15	TRBD1	-	CASSVMGTGGNEQFF	TGTGCCAGCAGCGTCATGGGGACAGGGGGCAATGAGCAGTTCTTC
TRBV19	TRBJ1-5	12	-	-	CASSELDQPQHF	TGTGCCAGTAGTGAGCTTGATCAGCCCCAGCATTTT
TRBV15	TRBJ2-5	13	-	-	CATSEPGQETQYF	TGTGCCACCAGCGAGCCAGGGCAAGAGACCCAGTACTTC
TRBV5-1	TRBJ1-1	15	TRBD1	-	CASSVGQYSTTEAFF	TGCGCCAGCAGCGTGGGACAGTACTCCACCACTGAAGCTTTCTTT
TRBV6-6	TRBJ1-1	15	TRBD1	-	CASSLGGQLNTEAFF	TGTGCCAGCAGTCTGGGGGGACAGTTAAACACTGAAGCTTTCTTT
TRBV2	TRBJ2-3	14	TRBD1	-	CATSGQGRSDTQYF	TGTGCCACCTCCGGACAGGGGCGTTCAGATACGCAGTATTTT
TRBV10-3	TRBJ2-7	15	TRBD2	-	CAISEREDGPYEQYF	TGTGCCATCAGTGAGCGGGAGGACGGGCCCTACGAGCAGTACTTC
TRBV7-2	TRBJ1-4	13	-	-	CASSLAGSEKLFF	TGTGCCAGCAGCTTAGCTGGTAGTGAAAAACTGTTTTTT
TRBV19	TRBJ2-2	16	TRBD1	-	CASSIGGQGYTGELFF	TGTGCCAGTAGTATAGGTGGACAGGGTTACACCGGGGAGCTGTTTTTT